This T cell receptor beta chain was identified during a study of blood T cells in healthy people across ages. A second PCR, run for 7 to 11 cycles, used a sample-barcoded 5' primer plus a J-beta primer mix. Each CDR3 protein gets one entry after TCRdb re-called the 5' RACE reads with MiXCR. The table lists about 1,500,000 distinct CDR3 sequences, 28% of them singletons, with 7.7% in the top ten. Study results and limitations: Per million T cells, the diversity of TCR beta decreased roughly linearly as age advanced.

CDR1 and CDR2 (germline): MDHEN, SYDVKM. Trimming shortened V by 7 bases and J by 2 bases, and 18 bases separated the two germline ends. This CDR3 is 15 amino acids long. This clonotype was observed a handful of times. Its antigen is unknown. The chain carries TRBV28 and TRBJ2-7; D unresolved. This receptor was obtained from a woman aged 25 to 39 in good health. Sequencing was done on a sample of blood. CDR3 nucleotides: TGTGCCAGCACCCAAAGTCTTGGCACCACCTACGAGCAGTACTTC. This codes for CASTQSLGTTYEQYF.